Listed here are 7 T cell receptor beta chains from one sample, sequenced in a study of T cell responses to AZD1222 COVID-19 vaccine. Repertoires were generated with immunoSEQ multiplex PCR, while TCRdb's copy carries only in-frame clones and drops some. The data show approximately 150,000 clones, approximately 92% seen once. The input for sequencing was peripheral blood, taken on day 0 of AZD1222 vaccination. These receptor sequences come from an adult in good health.

The J gene is TRBJ2-1, the V gene TRBV18; maybe TRBD2 (6 bases). The CDR3 is 17 residues long. Germline V gives CDR1 KGHSH, CDR2 LQKENI. V lost 3 bases to trimming and J lost 8 bases, with 23 bases between them. CDR3 loop: CASSPSPGTPGWDEQFF. In DNA form, the CDR3 reads TGTGCCAGCTCACCCTCCCCGGGGACTCCTGGGTGGGATGAGCAGTTCTTC.

The chain is built from TRBV6-1 and TRBJ1-4; D gene ambiguous. This CDR3 region has 12 residues. CDR1 and CDR2 (germline): MNHNS, SASEGT. Trimming stripped 0 bases from V and 8 bases from J, with 4 bases between. The CDR3 bases are TGTGCCAGCAGTGAAGCCAGGGAAAAACTGTTTTTT. Translated, it gives CASSEAREKLFF.

The V gene is TRBV30, the J gene TRBJ1-1, with a tentative D call TRBD1 (6 bases). Germline CDR1 is GTSNPN and CDR2 is SVGIG (reference sequence). The CDR3 loop spans 12 amino acids. V was pared by 7 bases and J by 4 bases, with 13 bases between. As DNA, the CDR3 is TGTGCCTATAACAGGGCTGGCACTGAAGCTTTCTTT. This sequence encodes CAYNRAGTEAFF.

The V and J genes are TRBV7-9 and TRBJ2-6; a possible D gene is TRBD2 (6 bases). The V gene lost 5 bases and the J gene lost 2 bases, with 10 bases spanning the gap. Germline V gene lookup returns CDR1 SEHNR and CDR2 FQNEAQ (reference sequence). The CDR3 contains 15 residues. CDR3: CASSPRRAGANVLTF. The CDR3 coding sequence is TGTGCCAGCAGCCCAAGGAGGGCTGGGGCCAACGTCCTGACTTTC.

The CDR3 DNA reads as TGTGCCTGGAGTGGGACAGGGGGCGCGTCCGGGGAGCTGTTTTTT. It specifies CAWSGTGGASGELFF. This chain links TRBV30 with TRBJ2-2; 11 bases are shared with TRBD1. Germline CDR1 is GTSNPN and CDR2 is SVGIG (reference sequence). Trimming cost V 1 base and J 6 bases; bases outside gene matches: 4. CDR3 length equals 15 residues. The full variable domain, its missing parts supplied by reference TRBV30 and TRBJ2-2, is SQTIHQWPATLVQPVGSPLSLECTVEGTSNPNLYWYRQAAGRGLQLLFYSVGIGQISSEVPQNLSASRPQDRQFILSSKKLLLSDSGFYLCAWSGTGGASGELFFGEGSRLTVL.

The CDR3 nucleotides are TGTGCGGTAGCGATGACAGGGAAGAGGAATGAGCAGTTCTTC. Translated: CAVAMTGKRNEQFF. The chain has TRBV19 and TRBJ2-1, with 7 bases lining up with TRBD1. This CDR3 contains 14 residues. CDR1 is LNHDA, CDR2 SQIVND, per germline (reference sequence).

The chain is built from TRBV3-1 (or the pseudogene TRBV3-2) and TRBJ2-2, with 14 bases lining up with TRBD2. Germline CDR1 LGHDT, CDR2 YNNKEL (reference sequence). CDR3 length: 17 residues. Unmatched junction bases numbered 5, after V lost 4 bases and J lost 4 bases. The CDR3 DNA is TGTGCCAGCAGCCTGGGACTAGCGGGAGTTCCCACCGGGGAGCTGTTTTTT. Its protein product is CASSLGLAGVPTGELFF.